One TCR beta chain is described in this entry. Its matching antigen is unknown. Other DNA sequences from this sample encode an identical CDR3 as well. Post-sort purity exceeded 98% for all sorted populations. This entry comes from a study of beta chain features in type 1 diabetes. General study results and limits: An over-representation of cells with high TCR expression could result from cDNA sequencing. Patients and controls would be equally affected if PCR favored shorter templates.

Expressed TCRB transcripts were sequenced because the isolated RNA had all been reverse transcribed beforehand. Sequenced naive, central memory and regulatory T cell samples produced an average of roughly 3.5 million reads. The assay was immunoSEQ multiplex PCR, and TCRdb's table has in-frame clones only and misses some. The sample has 300,000 to 350,000 clones; less than 10% are singletons. This TCR came from a woman aged 18-29 years in good health. Input material: central memory CD4+ T cells from blood.

CDR3 in amino acids: CASSLGLGADTQYF. CDR3 bases: TGTGCCAGCAGCTTAGGGCTAGGCGCAGATACGCAGTATTTT. The chain combines TRBV7-3 with TRBJ2-3, with D unresolved. Germline V gene data show CDR1 as SGHTA and CDR2 as FQGTGA. The germline V and J ends were trimmed by 2 bases and 4 bases, with 10 bases remaining between them. The CDR3 loop spans 14 amino acids.